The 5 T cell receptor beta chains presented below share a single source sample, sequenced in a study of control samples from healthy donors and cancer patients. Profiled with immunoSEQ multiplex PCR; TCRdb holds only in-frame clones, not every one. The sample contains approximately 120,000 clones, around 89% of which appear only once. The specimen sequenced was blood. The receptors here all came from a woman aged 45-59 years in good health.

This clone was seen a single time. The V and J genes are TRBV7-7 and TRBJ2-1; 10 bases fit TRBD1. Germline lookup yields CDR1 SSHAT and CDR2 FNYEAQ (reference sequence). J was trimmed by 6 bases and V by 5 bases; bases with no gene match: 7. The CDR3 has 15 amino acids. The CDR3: CASSPGTGDSNEQFF. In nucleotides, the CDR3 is TGTGCCAGCAGCCCCGGGACAGGGGACAGCAATGAGCAGTTCTTC.

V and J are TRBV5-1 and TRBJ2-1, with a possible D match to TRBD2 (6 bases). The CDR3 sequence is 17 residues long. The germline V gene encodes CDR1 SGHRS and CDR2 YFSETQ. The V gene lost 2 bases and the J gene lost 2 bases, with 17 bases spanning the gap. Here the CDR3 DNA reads TGCGCCAGCAGCTTCCAAGCGCGAGGAGGGCCCTACAATGAGCAGTTCTTC. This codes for CASSFQARGGPYNEQFF.

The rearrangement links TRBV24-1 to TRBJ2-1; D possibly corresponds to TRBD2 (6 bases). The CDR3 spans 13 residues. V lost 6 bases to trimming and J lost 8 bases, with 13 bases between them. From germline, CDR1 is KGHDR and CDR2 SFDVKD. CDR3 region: CATSLSGADEQFF. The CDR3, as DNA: TGTGCCACCAGTTTGTCGGGAGCGGATGAGCAGTTCTTC.

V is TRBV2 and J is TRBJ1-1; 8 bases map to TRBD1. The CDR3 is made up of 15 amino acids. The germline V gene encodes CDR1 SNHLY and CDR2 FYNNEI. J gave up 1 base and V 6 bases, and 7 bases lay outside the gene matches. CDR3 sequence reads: CASSSRQGSNTEAFF. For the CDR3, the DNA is TGTGCCAGCAGCAGTAGACAGGGGTCGAACACTGAAGCTTTCTTT.

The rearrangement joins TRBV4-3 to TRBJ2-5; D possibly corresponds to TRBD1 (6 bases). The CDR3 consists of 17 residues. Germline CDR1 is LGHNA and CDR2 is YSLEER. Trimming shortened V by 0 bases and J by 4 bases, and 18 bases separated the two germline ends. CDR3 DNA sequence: TGCGCCAGCAGCCAAGATTGGGTCGGCAGGGGCTCAGAGACCCAGTACTTC. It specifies CASSQDWVGRGSETQYF.